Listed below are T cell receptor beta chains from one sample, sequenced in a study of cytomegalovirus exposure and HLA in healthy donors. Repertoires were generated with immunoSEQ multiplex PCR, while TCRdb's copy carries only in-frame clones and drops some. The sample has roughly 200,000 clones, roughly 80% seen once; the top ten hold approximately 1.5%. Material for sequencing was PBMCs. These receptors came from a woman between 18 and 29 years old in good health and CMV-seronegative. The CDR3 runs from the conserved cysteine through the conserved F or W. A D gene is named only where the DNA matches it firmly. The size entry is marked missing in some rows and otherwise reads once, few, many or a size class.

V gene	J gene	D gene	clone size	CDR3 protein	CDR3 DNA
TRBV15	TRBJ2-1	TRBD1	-	CATSTRDRVGNEQFF	TGTGCCACCAGCACCCGGGACAGGGTTGGTAATGAGCAGTTCTTC
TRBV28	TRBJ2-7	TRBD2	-	CASSLGFVAGAYEQYF	TGTGCCAGCAGTCTGGGGTTCGTAGCGGGAGCCTACGAGCAGTACTTC
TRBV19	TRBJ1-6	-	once	CASSTGQNSPLHF	TGTGCCAGTAGTACAGGACAGAATTCACCCCTCCACTTT
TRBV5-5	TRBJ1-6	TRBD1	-	CASSGDRGNSPLHF	TGTGCCAGCAGCGGGGACAGGGGTAACTCACCCCTCCACTTT
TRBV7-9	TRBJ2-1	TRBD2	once	CASSLQPGLADNEQFF	TGTGCCAGCAGCCTCCAACCGGGACTAGCGGACAATGAGCAGTTCTTC
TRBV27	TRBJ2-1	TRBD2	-	CASSPFLPSLAFSYNEQFF	TGTGCCAGCAGTCCTTTTCTTCCATCACTAGCGTTCTCCTACAATGAGCAGTTCTTC
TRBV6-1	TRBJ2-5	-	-	CASSLGGAHQETQYF	TGTGCCAGCAGTCTGGGGGGGGCTCACCAAGAGACCCAGTACTTC
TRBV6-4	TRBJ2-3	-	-	CASSVGDDTDTQYF	TGTGCCAGCAGTGTAGGGGATGACACAGATACGCAGTATTTT
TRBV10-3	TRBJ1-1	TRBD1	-	CASKRGQGTAEAFF	TGTGCCAGCAAACGGGGACAGGGGACTGCTGAAGCTTTCTTT
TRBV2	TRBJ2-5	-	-	CASSARGGAVQETQYF	TGTGCCAGCAGTGCTAGGGGGGGGGCCGTTCAAGAGACCCAGTACTTC
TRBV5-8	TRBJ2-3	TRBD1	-	CASSLGVGQGAQTDTQYF	TGTGCCAGCAGCTTGGGGGTCGGACAGGGGGCGCAAACAGATACGCAGTATTTT
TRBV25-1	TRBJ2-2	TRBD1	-	CASTSRDRGRAGELFF	TGTGCCAGCACATCCCGGGACAGGGGGCGCGCCGGGGAGCTGTTTTTT
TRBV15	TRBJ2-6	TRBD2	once	CATSRRAGEGPGANVLTF	TGTGCCACCAGCAGACGAGCGGGAGAGGGGCCTGGGGCCAACGTCCTGACTTTC
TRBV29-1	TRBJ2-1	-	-	CSVRKTETEQFF	TGCAGCGTCCGTAAGACAGAGACTGAGCAGTTCTTC
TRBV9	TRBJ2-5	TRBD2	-	CASSEGTSGRLTQETQYF	TGTGCCAGCAGCGAGGGGACTAGCGGGAGGTTGACTCAAGAGACCCAGTACTTC
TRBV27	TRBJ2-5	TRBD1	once	CASSFNRGETQYF	TGTGCCAGCAGTTTTAACAGGGGAGAGACCCAGTACTTC
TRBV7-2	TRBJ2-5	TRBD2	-	CASSLLAGKETQYF	TGTGCCAGCAGCTTGCTAGCGGGGAAAGAGACCCAGTACTTC
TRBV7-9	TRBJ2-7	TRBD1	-	CASSSADRGYYEQYF	TGTGCCAGCAGCTCAGCGGACAGGGGGTACTACGAGCAGTACTTC
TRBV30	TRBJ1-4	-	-	CAWMGRRTNEKLFF	TGTGCCTGGATGGGGAGACGGACTAATGAAAAACTGTTTTTT
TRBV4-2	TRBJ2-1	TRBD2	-	CASSHLGLAAYNEQFF	TGTGCCAGCAGCCACCTGGGACTAGCGGCCTACAATGAGCAGTTCTTC
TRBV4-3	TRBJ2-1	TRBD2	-	CASSQDRGLAEGHNEQFF	TGCGCCAGCAGCCAAGATCGCGGGCTAGCGGAGGGTCACAATGAGCAGTTCTTC
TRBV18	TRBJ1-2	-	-	CASSPKTAFYGYTF	TGTGCCAGCTCACCAAAGACAGCGTTCTATGGCTACACCTTC
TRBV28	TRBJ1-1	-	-	CASRVRQVSGEAFF	TGTGCCAGCAGGGTAAGACAGGTCAGTGGTGAAGCTTTCTTT